This T cell receptor beta chain was identified during a study of blood T cell repertoires in COVID-19. Study-wide context: The samples span acute and convalescent COVID-19 from the United States, Italy and Spain.

The CDR3 runs to 15 residues. Germline CDR1 and CDR2: GTSNPN and SVGIG (reference sequence). Trimming removed 0 bases at V and 2 bases at J, with 14 bases between. Here immunoSEQ multiplex PCR was the method, and the copy in TCRdb shows in-frame clones only, minus some. This sample has fewer than 500,000 clones; roughly 90% occur once, and the top ten carry under 0.85%. The study recruited people aged about 18 to 90 years across some 23 US areas. Cohorts were determined from participant-reported clinical history. Recovered participants had two consecutive negative NP/OP PCR tests, healthcare professional clearance, or symptom resolution.

This chain joins TRBV30 and TRBJ2-7, with D perhaps matching TRBD2 (6 bases). This clonotype originated in a woman aged 18-29 years who had recovered from COVID-19. The material sequenced was PBMCs or T cells enriched from blood (not recorded which). CDR3 nucleotides: TGTGCCTGGAGTGTATCTAGCGCATGGCCCTACGAGCAGTACTTC. It is translated as CAWSVSSAWPYEQYF. The full variable domain, its missing parts supplied by reference TRBV30 and TRBJ2-7, is SQTIHQWPATLVQPVGSPLSLECTVEGTSNPNLYWYRQAAGRGLQLLFYSVGIGQISSEVPQNLSASRPQDRQFILSSKKLLLSDSGFYLCAWSVSSAWPYEQYFGPGTRLTVT.